This T cell receptor (beta chain) was profiled in a study of blood T cell repertoires in COVID-19. The overall study: Sample material is recorded as cDNA or gDNA derived from T cells, B-cell-depleted T cells, or PBMCs.

Assay: immunoSEQ multiplex PCR; the TCRdb copy retains only in-frame clones and omits some. The sample lists tens of thousands of clones; around 80% were seen once. The germline V and J ends were trimmed by 0 bases and 6 bases, with 13 bases remaining between them. CDR1 SGDLS and CDR2 YYNGEE come from the germline V gene. The length of the CDR3 is 15 residues. The chain joins TRBV9 to TRBJ1-3; possible D gene TRBD1, 5 bases. This clonotype was obtained from a man between 65 and 85 years old with acute or convalescent COVID-19. The material sequenced was peripheral blood. The DNA for the CDR3 is TGTGCCAGCAGCGTAGGAGACAGCCTGTCAAACACCATATATTTT. This codes for CASSVGDSLSNTIYF. Full variable domain (rest looked up from reference TRBV9 and TRBJ1-3): DSGVTQTPKHLITATGQRVTLRCSPRSGDLSVYWYQQSLDQGLQFLIQYYNGEERAKGNILERFSAQQFPDLHSELNLSSLELGDSALYFCASSVGDSLSNTIYFGEGSWLTVV.